The 8 T cell receptor beta chains reported below all come from one sample, sequenced in a study of blood T cell repertoires in COVID-19. TCRdb keeps only in-frame clones here, not all; method: immunoSEQ multiplex PCR. The repertoire has approximately 94,000 clones, 70% to 90% of them found once; the top ten carry about 13%. The sequenced sample was peripheral blood. These receptor sequences come from a human donor in a cohort sampled during active COVID-19.

The chain combines TRBV6-6 with TRBJ2-7; maybe TRBD1 (6 bases). Trimming removed 6 bases at V and 0 bases at J, with 12 bases between. Germline loops: CDR1 MNHNY, CDR2 SVGAGI (reference sequence). The CDR3 has 14 amino acids. DNA for the CDR3: TGTGCCAGCAGGGGACACCAGAGCTCCTACGAGCAGTACTTC. This encodes CASRGHQSSYEQYF.

This rearrangement joins TRBV5-6 to TRBJ1-5, with 8 bases aligning to TRBD1. The V gene's germline CDR1 is SGHDT and CDR2 YYEEEE. The CDR3 runs 15 residues. Trimming took 4 bases from V and 7 from J; bases not matched to a gene: 10. CDR3 nucleotides: TGTGCCAGCAGCCCCAAGGGACAGGAGTTACAGCCCCAGCATTTT. Amino acids: CASSPKGQELQPQHF.

This clone was observed a single time. The rearrangement uses TRBV4-3 and TRBJ1-2; D gene uncertain. Per the germline V gene, CDR1 is LGHNA and CDR2 is YSLEER. The CDR3 has 16 amino acids. The V gene lost 0 bases and the J gene lost 8 bases, with 19 bases spanning the gap. The chain's CDR3 is CASSQDLRSANLGYTF. CDR3 in DNA: TGCGCCAGCAGCCAAGATTTGAGGTCAGCTAACCTGGGCTACACCTTC.

The CDR3 region has the DNA TGTGCCACCCAGGACAGAATCACAGATACGCAGTATTTT. This sequence encodes CATQDRITDTQYF. This chain connects TRBV24-1 to TRBJ2-3; D might be TRBD1 (6 bases). Germline assignment: CDR1 KGHDR and CDR2 SFDVKD. V shed 9 bases and J shed 2 bases, with 11 bases lying between them. This CDR3 has 13 residues.

J is TRBJ2-5 and V is TRBV10-3; 12 bases match TRBD2. This CDR3 has 14 residues. Germline trimming cut 6 bases from V and 4 bases from J; bases unmatched to any gene: 3. Germline CDR1 ENHRY, CDR2 SYGVKD. Written as DNA, the CDR3 is TGTGCCATCAGCCTGGGACTAGCGGGAGAGACCCAGTACTTC. It is translated as CAISLGLAGETQYF.

The V gene is TRBV6-5, the J gene TRBJ2-5; 7 nucleotides line up with TRBD2. The CDR3 sequence is 14 residues long. CDR1 and CDR2 (germline): MNHEY, SVGAGI. With V trimmed by 7 bases and J by 1 base, 6 bases remained unmatched. The CDR3 nucleotides are TGTGCCAGCAATCGGGGGGAGCGCCAAGAGACCCAGTACTTC. Protein sequence: CASNRGERQETQYF.

This sequence joins TRBV19 and TRBJ1-1, with TRBD1 as a possible D gene (5 bases). V was pared by 3 bases and J by 1 base, with 15 bases between. Germline-derived CDR1 and CDR2 are LNHDA and SQIVND (reference sequence). This CDR3 region has 16 residues. This CDR3 is CASSISRGARNTEAFF. In DNA, the CDR3 is TGTGCCAGTAGTATTTCTCGCGGGGCGAGGAACACTGAAGCTTTCTTT.

This clone was counted a single time. This chain's CDR3 is CASSDLEVRFPSSYEQYF. For the CDR3, the DNA is TGTGCCAGCAGCGACCTCGAGGTAAGGTTTCCTAGCTCCTACGAGCAGTACTTC. The chain is built from TRBV7-6 and TRBJ2-7; unclear D gene. Germline-derived CDR1 and CDR2 are SGHVS and FNYEAQ. The length of the CDR3 is 18 residues. Trimming took 5 bases from V and 0 from J, leaving 23 bases between them.